This T cell receptor beta chain is drawn from a study of T cell changes during pregnancy in multiple sclerosis. This clone was detected a few times. Sequenced by immunoSEQ multiplex PCR; TCRdb stores in-frame clones only, minus some. The sample consists of 40,000 to 45,000 clones, about 90% of them appearing once. The specimen comprised CD4+ T cells from peripheral blood mononuclear cells, sampled before pregnancy. The sequence derives from a female donor with multiple sclerosis, enrolled in a pregnancy study.

Here the CDR3 reads CGAGSWTGELFF. The CDR3 nucleotides read TGCGGGGCGGGGAGTTGGACCGGGGAGCTGTTTTTT. The V gene is TRBV29-1, the J gene TRBJ2-2, with D possibly being TRBD2 (6 bases). The germline V gene has CDR1 SQVTM and CDR2 ANQGSEA. CDR3 length: 12 amino acids.